This TCR beta chain was observed in a study of blood T cell repertoires in COVID-19. Per the authors' pipeline: By means of reference gene primer amplification, nucleated cell counts were estimated. Profiled with immunoSEQ multiplex PCR; TCRdb holds only in-frame clones, not every one. The V and J calls and the clone size are those of that table, but D and trimming were determined from the DNA. In the table there are 350,000 or so clones, more than 90% of which are singletons. The germline V gene has CDR1 LGHNA and CDR2 YNFKEQ. Germline trimming cut 1 base from V and 9 bases from J; bases unmatched to any gene: 7. The CDR3 runs to 16 residues. Everyone who took part was about 18 to 89 years old, and they came from roughly 25 US areas.

The source is a woman aged 25 to 45 who had recovered from COVID-19. The chain uses TRBV4-2 and TRBJ1-6; 9 nucleotides match TRBD1. The sample taken for sequencing was PBMCs or T cells enriched from blood (not recorded which). CDR3 protein: CASSQVLGQGGSPLHF. For the CDR3, the DNA is TGTGCCAGCAGCCAAGTTCTGGGACAGGGAGGTTCACCCCTCCACTTT.